Listed below are T cell receptor beta chains from one sample, sequenced in a study of CD8 T cells in ankylosing spondylitis. One entry per CDR3 protein, called by TCRdb with MiXCR from the 5' RACE reads. The sample lists 80,000 to 90,000 distinct CDR3 sequences; around 25% were seen once. The specimen sequenced was blood, either unsorted or a sorted T cell fraction (not recorded which). The origin of the receptors is a male donor with ankylosing spondylitis or in good health (not recorded which). The CDR3 runs from the conserved cysteine through the conserved F or W. A D gene is named only where the DNA matches it firmly. A clone size is listed for some rows: how often the clone was seen (once, few, many), or a class if it is expanded.

-,TRBV9,TRBJ2-3,-,TGTGCCAGCAGCGTAAGTCTAGACACAGATACGCAGTATTTT,CASSVSLDTDTQYF
-,TRBV19,TRBJ2-1,TRBD2,TGTGCCAGTAGAGGACTAGCGGACTACAATGAGCAGTTCTTC,CASRGLADYNEQFF
-,TRBV12-3/TRBV12-4,TRBJ2-3,TRBD2,TGTGCCAGCAGCCTTGGACTAGCGGGAGACACGGGCACAGATACGCAGTATTTT,CASSLGLAGDTGTDTQYF
-,TRBV5-1,TRBJ2-5,-,TGCGCCAGCAGGGAGCTCCTTAGTCAAGAGACCCAGTACTTC,CASRELLSQETQYF
-,TRBV20-1,TRBJ2-1,-,TGCAGTGCGAGGCCAGGGGTCCTAAACAATGAGCAGTTCTTC,CSARPGVLNNEQFF
-,TRBV5-1,TRBJ2-7,-,TGCGCCAGCAGCTTGGTCGGGGGTTACGAGCAGTACTTC,CASSLVGGYEQYF
-,TRBV18,TRBJ2-1,-,TGTGCCAGCTCCATGTCATTGCTGGCCAATGAGCAGTTCTTC,CASSMSLLANEQFF
-,TRBV4-1,TRBJ2-3,-,TGCGCCAGCAGCCCGGGTGGGACGAACGGAGATACGCAGTATTTT,CASSPGGTNGDTQYF
-,TRBV20-1,TRBJ2-2,TRBD2,TGCAGTGCTAGGGTAGCGGGAGGACTGAACACCGGGGAGCTGTTTTTT,CSARVAGGLNTGELFF
few,TRBV28,TRBJ2-3,-,TGTGCCAGCGGAAAGAGGTTCGCAGGGGAAGCAGATACGCAGTATTTT,CASGKRFAGEADTQYF
-,TRBV30,TRBJ1-5,-,TGTGCCTGGAGTGTAATGGATATTAGCAATCAGCCCCAGCATTTT,CAWSVMDISNQPQHF
-,TRBV6-1,TRBJ1-4,TRBD1,TGTGCCAGCAGCCCCGGGACAGCCCCTGAAAAACTGTTTTTT,CASSPGTAPEKLFF
-,TRBV5-6,TRBJ2-5,-,TGTGCCAGCAGCTTTGGGCAGCGGCCCCCGACCCAGTACTTC,CASSFGQRPPTQYF
-,TRBV9,TRBJ2-7,-,TGTGCCAGCAGCGTAGATGGGGCTTACGACGAGCAGTACTTC,CASSVDGAYDEQYF
-,TRBV7-2,TRBJ2-2,-,TGTGCCAGCAGCTTAGCGCCCCCCTCGAACACCGGGGAGCTGTTTTTT,CASSLAPPSNTGELFF
few,TRBV5-1,TRBJ1-1,TRBD1,TGCGCCAGCAGCTCCTCGACAGGGTCGGCTGAAGCTTTCTTT,CASSSSTGSAEAFF
many,TRBV6-1,TRBJ1-2,TRBD1,TGTGCCAGCAGACCTACAGGGGATTGGGACGGCTACACCTTC,CASRPTGDWDGYTF
few,TRBV29-1,TRBJ1-1,-,TGCAGCGTTTTCCGTCTACGCCAGGACCCTGAAGCTTTCTTT,CSVFRLRQDPEAFF
-,TRBV7-9,TRBJ2-1,-,TGTGCCAGCACCACGAGCTCGACGCTAGAGCAGTTCTTC,CASTTSSTLEQFF
-,TRBV20-1,TRBJ1-2,-,TGCAGTGCTAGAGATCGAGTCGATGGCTACACCTTC,CSARDRVDGYTF
-,TRBV20-1,TRBJ2-3,-,TGCAGTGCGGAATCTACCGGCGTGCGGCGGGATACGCAGTATTTT,CSAESTGVRRDTQYF
few,TRBV7-2,TRBJ1-2,-,TGTGCCAGCAGCTTAAATGCAGGGCCTGATGGCTACACCTTC,CASSLNAGPDGYTF
once,TRBV25-1,TRBJ2-4,TRBD1,TGTGCCAGCGAGGGGCTCAACAGGGGACGAAACATTCAGTACTTC,CASEGLNRGRNIQYF
-,TRBV18,TRBJ2-7,-,TGTGCCAGCTCCCCAGGGTCCTACGAGCAGTACTTC,CASSPGSYEQYF
many,TRBV18,TRBJ2-1,-,TGTGCCAGCTCACCATTGTCTAGCGCATACAATGAGCAGTTCTTC,CASSPLSSAYNEQFF
-,TRBV5-1,TRBJ2-1,-,TGCGCCAGCAGCACCACACAGGGCCCCTACAATGAGCAGTTCTTC,CASSTTQGPYNEQFF
-,TRBV5-1,TRBJ1-4,-,TGCGCCAGCAGCTTGCCCCACGACGAAAAACTGTTTTTT,CASSLPHDEKLFF
-,TRBV29-1,TRBJ2-1,-,TGCAGCGTTGCCTACCGCCTTGGACGGTACAATGAGCAGTTCTTC,CSVAYRLGRYNEQFF
many,TRBV5-1,TRBJ1-5,-,TGCGCCAGCAGCCACGGGGACACGGGCCCAGAGCCCCAGCATTTT,CASSHGDTGPEPQHF
-,TRBV7-2,TRBJ1-1,-,TGTGCCAGCAGCTTAGGATTGTGGATGAACACTGAAGCTTTCTTT,CASSLGLWMNTEAFF
many,TRBV20-1,TRBJ1-2,TRBD1,TGCAGTGCAGGGGGCTCCTCCTATGGCTACACCTTC,CSAGGSSYGYTF
-,TRBV21-1,TRBJ1-1,-,TGTGCCAGCAGCAATTGGAACGACAGTCCGGAAGCTTTCTTT,CASSNWNDSPEAFF
-,TRBV20-1,TRBJ2-7,-,TGCAGTGCTGGAGCATCTGGTCTATACGAGCAGTACTTC,CSAGASGLYEQYF
many,TRBV20-1,TRBJ2-3,TRBD1,TGCAGTGCTAGGAGTGGGACAGGCGAGCTGTATTTT,CSARSGTGELYF
-,TRBV6-1,TRBJ2-4,TRBD2,TGTGCCAGCCATGGCCTAGCGGGTACCCCCGAAAACATTCAGTACTTC,CASHGLAGTPENIQYF
-,TRBV9,TRBJ2-1,-,TGTGCCAGCAGCGCCCTCTCCGTACAGAAATACCTAGGCAATGAGCAGTTCTTC,CASSALSVQKYLGNEQFF
few,TRBV29-1,TRBJ1-1,-,TGCAGCGTTGCCCGGGGTACTGAAGCTTTCTTT,CSVARGTEAFF
-,TRBV6-5,TRBJ1-5,-,TGTGCCAGCAGTTCGGGAAGGGCGTATAGCAATCAGCCCCAGCATTTT,CASSSGRAYSNQPQHF
-,TRBV20-1,TRBJ2-3,TRBD2,TGCAGTGTCCAGGGCGGGGGGGAGTCTGGCACAGATACGCAGTATTTT,CSVQGGGESGTDTQYF
few,TRBV5-4,TRBJ2-3,TRBD2,TGTGCCAGCAGCCGACATAGCGGGAGTACAGATACGCAGTATTTT,CASSRHSGSTDTQYF
few,TRBV5-1,TRBJ1-2,-,TGCGCCAGCAGCTTAGGTGATGTGGGCTACACCTTC,CASSLGDVGYTF
few,TRBV5-4,TRBJ2-2,TRBD2,TGTGCCAGCAGCGACGGACTAGCGGGAGTAAGGACCGGGGAGCTGTTTTTT,CASSDGLAGVRTGELFF
few,TRBV5-5,TRBJ1-2,-,TGTGCCAGCAGCTTGTTGAACTTTGGGGACGGCTACACCTTC,CASSLLNFGDGYTF
-,TRBV20-1,TRBJ2-4,TRBD2,TGCAGTGCTAGACGTAGCGGGGTCGACATTCAGTACTTC,CSARRSGVDIQYF
-,TRBV18,TRBJ2-6,-,TGTGCCAGCTCACCCCAGACCTCTGGGGCCAACGTCCTGACTTTC,CASSPQTSGANVLTF
-,TRBV20-1,TRBJ2-7,-,TGCAGTGCTAGAGATACAGGAAGTGGGATTAAGGGACACCACTACGAGCAGTACTTC,CSARDTGSGIKGHHYEQYF
-,TRBV5-1,TRBJ2-2,-,TGCGCCAGCAGCTTGGTTACCACCGGGGAGCTGTTTTTT,CASSLVTTGELFF
-,TRBV7-9,TRBJ2-7,-,TGTGCCAGCAGCTTAACTTACTCCTACGAGCAGTACTTC,CASSLTYSYEQYF
many,TRBV20-1,TRBJ1-5,-,TGCAGTGCTAGAGGAGGGGGGCCGCGTCAGCCCCAGCATTTT,CSARGGGPRQPQHF
many,TRBV29-1,TRBJ1-5,-,TGCAGCGTTGGGGTTGGGGGCGGCAATCAGCCCCAGCATTTT,CSVGVGGGNQPQHF
few,TRBV20-1,TRBJ2-3,TRBD1,TGCAGTGCGCGACTCGGGACAGGTGGGGGGTATTTT,CSARLGTGGGYF
many,TRBV9,TRBJ2-2,-,TGTGCCAGCAGCAGGTTGGGGGGCTTGAACACCGGGGAGCTGTTTTTT,CASSRLGGLNTGELFF
-,TRBV6-5,TRBJ1-4,-,TGTGCCAGCAGTTATAGTCGCGGGCAGGGACGAGGTGAAAAACTGTTTTTT,CASSYSRGQGRGEKLFF
few,TRBV5-1,TRBJ1-1,-,TGCGCCAGCAGCTTAAGAGGGGGGATCGAAGCTTTCTTT,CASSLRGGIEAFF
-,TRBV5-6,TRBJ2-1,TRBD2,TGTGCCAGCAGCTATCCACTAAGCGGGAGACCCGACGAGCAGTTCTTC,CASSYPLSGRPDEQFF